Shown below are 3 T cell receptor beta chains from a single sample sequenced in a study of blood T cell repertoires in COVID-19. Here immunoSEQ multiplex PCR was the method, and the copy in TCRdb shows in-frame clones only, minus some. The repertoire consists of over 150,000 clones, with approximately 83% occurring once and the leading ten covering about 29%. Sequenced: peripheral blood. The source of these receptors is a woman aged 55-69 years with acute or convalescent COVID-19.

This clone showed up just a few times. This chain connects TRBV24-1 to TRBJ1-6; perhaps TRBD1 as D (5 bases). Germline loops: CDR1 KGHDR, CDR2 SFDVKD. V lost 2 bases to trimming and J lost 0 bases, with 10 bases between them. The CDR3 is made up of 17 amino acids. The CDR3 region is CATSDSRGLSYNSPLHF. CDR3 nucleotide sequence: TGTGCCACCAGTGATTCGCGGGGACTCTCCTATAATTCACCCCTCCACTTT.

The chain is built from TRBV19 and TRBJ1-3; tentative D call: TRBD1 (5 bases). V shed 5 bases and J shed 0 bases, with 23 bases lying between them. The germline V gene has CDR1 LNHDA and CDR2 SQIVND (reference sequence). This CDR3 is 19 amino acids long. The CDR3 reads CASSYSGRGLGYSGNTIYF. The CDR3 DNA reads as TGTGCCAGTAGTTATTCTGGGAGGGGCCTTGGATACTCTGGAAACACCATATATTTT.

The chain joins TRBV3-1 (or the pseudogene TRBV3-2) to TRBJ2-5; 11 bases line up with TRBD2. Trimming took 4 bases from V and 1 from J; bases not matched to a gene: 5. CDR3 size: 16 residues. Germline loops: CDR1 LGHDT, CDR2 YNNKEL (reference sequence). The CDR3 is CASSPLAGGVQETQYF. CDR3 nucleotides: TGTGCCAGCAGCCCTTTAGCGGGGGGGGTCCAAGAGACCCAGTACTTC.